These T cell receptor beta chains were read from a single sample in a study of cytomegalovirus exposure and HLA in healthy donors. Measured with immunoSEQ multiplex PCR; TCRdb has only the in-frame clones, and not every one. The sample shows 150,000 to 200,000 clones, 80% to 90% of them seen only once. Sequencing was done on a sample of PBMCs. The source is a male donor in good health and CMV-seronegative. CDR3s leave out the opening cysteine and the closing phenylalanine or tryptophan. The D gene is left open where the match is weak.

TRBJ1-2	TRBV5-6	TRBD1	ASSSDRGWDGYT
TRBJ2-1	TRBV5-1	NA	ASSLATSNEQF
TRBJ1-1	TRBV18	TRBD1	ASSPRTGGNTEAF
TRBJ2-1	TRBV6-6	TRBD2	ASSSRLAGVDNEQF
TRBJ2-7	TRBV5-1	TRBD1	ASSLVGQNYEQY
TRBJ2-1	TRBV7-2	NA	ASSLLTLPGNEQF
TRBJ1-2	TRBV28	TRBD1	ASSSGTGPNYGYT
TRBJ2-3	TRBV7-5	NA	VRSVAGFLPDTQY
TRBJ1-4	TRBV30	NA	AWTRGGATNEKLF
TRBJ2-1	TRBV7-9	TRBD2	ASSSREGGLNEQF
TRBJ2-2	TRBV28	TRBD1	ASSFRGINTGELF
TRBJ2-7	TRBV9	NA	ASSPRGDSYEQY
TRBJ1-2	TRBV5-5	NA	ASSLSTKGGGYGYT
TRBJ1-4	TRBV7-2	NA	ASSLPAVEKLF
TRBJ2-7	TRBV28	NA	ASEGASGRSYEQY
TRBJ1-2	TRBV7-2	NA	ASSRGPNYGYT
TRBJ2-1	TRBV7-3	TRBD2	ASSPGLAYYNEQF
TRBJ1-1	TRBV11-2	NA	ASSTGRGNTEAF
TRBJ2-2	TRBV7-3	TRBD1	ASSRTGTGIFGELF
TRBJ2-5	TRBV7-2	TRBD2	ASSLYPTESGSRETQY
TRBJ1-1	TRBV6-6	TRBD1	ASSYPSRGPGTEAF
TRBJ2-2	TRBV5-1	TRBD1	ATKSPDRGLADTGELF
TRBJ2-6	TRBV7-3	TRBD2	ASSFLAGGAGANVLT
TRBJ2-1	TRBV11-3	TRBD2	ASSSPTSGRVEPYNEQF
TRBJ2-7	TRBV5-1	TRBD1	ASSDRVGEQY
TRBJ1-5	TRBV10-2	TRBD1	ASSGDRSQPQH
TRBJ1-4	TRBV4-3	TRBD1	ASSQDLGTGGEKLF
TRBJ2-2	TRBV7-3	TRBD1	ASSLTSVQGLSGTGELF
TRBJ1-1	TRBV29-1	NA	SVERGAMNTEAF